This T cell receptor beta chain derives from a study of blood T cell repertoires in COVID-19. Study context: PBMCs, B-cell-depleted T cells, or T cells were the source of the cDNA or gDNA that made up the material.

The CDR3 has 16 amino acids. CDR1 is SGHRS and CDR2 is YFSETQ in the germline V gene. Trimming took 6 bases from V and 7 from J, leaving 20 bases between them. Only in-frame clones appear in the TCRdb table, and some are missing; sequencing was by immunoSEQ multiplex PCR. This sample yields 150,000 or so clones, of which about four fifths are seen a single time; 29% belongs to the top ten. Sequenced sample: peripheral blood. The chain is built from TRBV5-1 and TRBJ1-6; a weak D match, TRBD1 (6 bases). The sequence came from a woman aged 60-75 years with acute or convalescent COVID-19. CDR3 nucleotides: TGCGCCAGCACCTCCCAACCACAGGGCGGGAATTCACCCCTCCACTTT. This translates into CASTSQPQGGNSPLHF.